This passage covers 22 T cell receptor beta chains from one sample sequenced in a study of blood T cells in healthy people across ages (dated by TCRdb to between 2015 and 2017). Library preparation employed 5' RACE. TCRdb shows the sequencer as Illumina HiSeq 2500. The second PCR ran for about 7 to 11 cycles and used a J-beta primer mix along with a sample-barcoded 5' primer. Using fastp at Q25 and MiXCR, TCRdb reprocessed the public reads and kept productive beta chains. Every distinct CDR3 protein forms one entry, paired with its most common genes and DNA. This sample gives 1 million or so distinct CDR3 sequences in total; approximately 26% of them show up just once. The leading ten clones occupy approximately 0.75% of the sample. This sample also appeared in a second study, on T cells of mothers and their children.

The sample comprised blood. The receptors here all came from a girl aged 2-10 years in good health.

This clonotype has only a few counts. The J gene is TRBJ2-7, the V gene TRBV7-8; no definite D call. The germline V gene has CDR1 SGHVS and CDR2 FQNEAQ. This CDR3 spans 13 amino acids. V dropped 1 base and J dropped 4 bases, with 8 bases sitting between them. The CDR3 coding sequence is TGTGCCAGCAGCTTAGGGGTCTGGTACGAGCAGTACTTC. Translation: CASSLGVWYEQYF.

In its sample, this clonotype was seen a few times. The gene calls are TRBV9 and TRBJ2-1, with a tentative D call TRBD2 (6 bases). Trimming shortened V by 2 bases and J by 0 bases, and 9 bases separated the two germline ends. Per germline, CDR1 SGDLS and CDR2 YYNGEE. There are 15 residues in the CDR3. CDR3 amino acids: CASSVDSGSYNEQFF. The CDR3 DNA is TGTGCCAGCAGCGTGGATAGCGGCTCCTACAATGAGCAGTTCTTC.

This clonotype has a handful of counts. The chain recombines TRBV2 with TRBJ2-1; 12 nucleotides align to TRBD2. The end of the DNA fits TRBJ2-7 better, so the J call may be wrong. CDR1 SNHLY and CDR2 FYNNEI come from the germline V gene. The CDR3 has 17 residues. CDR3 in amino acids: CASSEWILAGGIYEQYF. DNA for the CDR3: TGTGCCAGCAGTGAGTGGATACTAGCGGGAGGAATCTACGAGCAGTACTTC.

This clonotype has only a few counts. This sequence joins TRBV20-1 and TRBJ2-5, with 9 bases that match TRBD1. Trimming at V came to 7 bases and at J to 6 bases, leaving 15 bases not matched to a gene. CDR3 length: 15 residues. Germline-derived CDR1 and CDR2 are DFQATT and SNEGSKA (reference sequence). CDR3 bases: TGCAGTGGAGAAGCCGGGACAGGGAGTGTTAAGACCCAGTACTTC. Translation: CSGEAGTGSVKTQYF.

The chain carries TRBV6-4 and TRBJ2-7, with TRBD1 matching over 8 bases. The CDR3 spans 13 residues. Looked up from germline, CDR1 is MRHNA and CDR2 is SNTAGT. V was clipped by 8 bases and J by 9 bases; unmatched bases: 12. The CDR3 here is CASPGTGKSRQYF. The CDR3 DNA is TGTGCCAGCCCAGGGACAGGAAAATCTCGGCAGTACTTC.

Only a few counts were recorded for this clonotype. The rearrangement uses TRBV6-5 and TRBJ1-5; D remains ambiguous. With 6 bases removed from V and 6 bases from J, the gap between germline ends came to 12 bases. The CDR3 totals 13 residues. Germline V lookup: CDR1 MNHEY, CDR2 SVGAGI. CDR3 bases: TGTGCCAGCAGCGAACACGGAGGTCAGCCCCAGCATTTT. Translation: CASSEHGGQPQHF.

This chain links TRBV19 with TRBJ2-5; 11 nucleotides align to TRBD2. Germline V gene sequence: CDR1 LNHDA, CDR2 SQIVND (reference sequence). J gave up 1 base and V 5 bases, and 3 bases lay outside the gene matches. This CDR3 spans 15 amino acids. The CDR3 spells CASSEGLAAQETQYF. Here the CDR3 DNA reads TGTGCCAGTAGTGAGGGACTAGCGGCCCAAGAGACCCAGTACTTC.

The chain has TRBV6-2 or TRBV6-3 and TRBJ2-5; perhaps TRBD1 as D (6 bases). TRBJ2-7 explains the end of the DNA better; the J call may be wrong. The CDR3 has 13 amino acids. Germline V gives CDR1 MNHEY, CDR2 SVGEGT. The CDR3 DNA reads TGTGCCAGCAGGGACAGTGCCTCCTACGAGCAGTACTTC. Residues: CASRDSASYEQYF.

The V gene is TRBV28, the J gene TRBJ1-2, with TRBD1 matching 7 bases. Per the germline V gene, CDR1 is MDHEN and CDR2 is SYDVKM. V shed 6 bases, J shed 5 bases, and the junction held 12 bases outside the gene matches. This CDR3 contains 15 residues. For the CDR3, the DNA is TGTGCCAGCAGGCCCTACGGGGAGGGGGCTTATGGCTACACCTTC. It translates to CASRPYGEGAYGYTF.

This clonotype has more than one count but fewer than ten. The CDR3 DNA reads as TGTGCCAGCAGCTCGCATGACCTAGGTTTCCCAGGCTCTGGGGCCAACGTCCTGACTTTC. Protein sequence: CASSSHDLGFPGSGANVLTF. The rearrangement uses TRBV13 and TRBJ2-6, with D uncertain. The CDR3 spans 20 residues. V dropped 4 bases and J dropped 0 bases, with 22 bases sitting between them. Germline values: CDR1 PRHDT, CDR2 FYEKMQ (reference sequence). Filled out from reference TRBV13 and TRBJ2-6, the complete variable domain reads AAGVIQSPRHLIKEKRETATLKCYPIPRHDTVYWYQQGPGQDPQFLISFYEKMQSDKGSIPDRFSAQQFSDYHSELNMSSLELGDSALYFCASSSHDLGFPGSGANVLTFGAGSRLTVL.

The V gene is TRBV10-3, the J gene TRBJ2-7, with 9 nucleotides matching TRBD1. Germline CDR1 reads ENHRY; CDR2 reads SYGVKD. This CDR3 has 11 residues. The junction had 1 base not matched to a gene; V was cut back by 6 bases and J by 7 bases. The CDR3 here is CAISGTGEQYF. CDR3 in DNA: TGTGCCATCAGCGGGACAGGGGAGCAGTACTTC.

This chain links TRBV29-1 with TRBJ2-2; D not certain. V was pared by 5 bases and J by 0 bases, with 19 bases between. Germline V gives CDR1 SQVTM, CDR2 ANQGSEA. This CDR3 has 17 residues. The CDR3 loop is CSVRLGRTGANTGELFF. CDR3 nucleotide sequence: TGCAGCGTTAGGCTCGGCCGGACGGGCGCGAACACCGGGGAGCTGTTTTTT.

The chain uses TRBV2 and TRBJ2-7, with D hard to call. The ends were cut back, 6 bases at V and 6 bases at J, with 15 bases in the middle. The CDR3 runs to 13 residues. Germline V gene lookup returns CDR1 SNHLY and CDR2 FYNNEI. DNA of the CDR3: TGTGCCAGCAGCGCTACCTTTGTAGGCGAGCAGTACTTC. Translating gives CASSATFVGEQYF.

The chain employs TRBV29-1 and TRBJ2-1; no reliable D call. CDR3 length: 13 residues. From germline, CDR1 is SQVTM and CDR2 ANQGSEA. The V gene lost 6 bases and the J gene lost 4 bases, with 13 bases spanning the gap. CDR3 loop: CSVTRRLYNEQFF. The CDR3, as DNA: TGCAGCGTCACCCGACGTTTATACAATGAGCAGTTCTTC.

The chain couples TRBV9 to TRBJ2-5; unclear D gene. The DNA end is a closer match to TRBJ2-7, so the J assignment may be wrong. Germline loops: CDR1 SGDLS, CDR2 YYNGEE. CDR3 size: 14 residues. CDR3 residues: CASSQRVETYEQYF. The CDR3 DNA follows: TGTGCCAGCAGCCAACGGGTCGAGACCTACGAGCAGTACTTC.

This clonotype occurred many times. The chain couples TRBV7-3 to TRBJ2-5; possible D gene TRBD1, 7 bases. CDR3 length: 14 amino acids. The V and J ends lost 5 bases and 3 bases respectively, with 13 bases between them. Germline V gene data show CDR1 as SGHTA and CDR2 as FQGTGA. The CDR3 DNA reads TGTGCCAGCAGCCTTCAGGGGGGCAAAGAGACCCAGTACTTC. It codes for CASSLQGGKETQYF.

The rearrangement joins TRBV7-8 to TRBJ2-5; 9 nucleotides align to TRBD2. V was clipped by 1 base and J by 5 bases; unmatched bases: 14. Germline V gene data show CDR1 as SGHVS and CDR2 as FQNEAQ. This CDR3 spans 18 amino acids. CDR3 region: CASSLGYAGGPKTETQYF. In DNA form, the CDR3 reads TGTGCCAGCAGCTTAGGCTATGCGGGAGGGCCGAAGACGGAGACCCAGTACTTC.

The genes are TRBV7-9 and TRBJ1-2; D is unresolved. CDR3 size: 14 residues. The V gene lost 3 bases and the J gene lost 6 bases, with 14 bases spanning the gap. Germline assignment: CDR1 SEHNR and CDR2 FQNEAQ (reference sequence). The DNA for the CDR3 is TGTGCCAGCAGCTTTACGCGGGTCGGAGATGGCTACACCTTC. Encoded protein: CASSFTRVGDGYTF.

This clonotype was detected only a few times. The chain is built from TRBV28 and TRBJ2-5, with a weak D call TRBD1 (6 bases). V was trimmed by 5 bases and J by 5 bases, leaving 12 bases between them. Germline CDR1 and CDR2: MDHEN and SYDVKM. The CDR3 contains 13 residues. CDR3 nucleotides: TGTGCCAGCAGTCCAGGGGAGTGGGAGACCCAGTACTTC. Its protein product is CASSPGEWETQYF.

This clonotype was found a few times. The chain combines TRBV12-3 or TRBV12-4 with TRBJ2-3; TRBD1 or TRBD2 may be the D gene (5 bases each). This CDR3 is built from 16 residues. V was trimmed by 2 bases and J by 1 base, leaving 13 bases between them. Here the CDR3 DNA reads TGTGCCAGCAGTTTACGTGTAGGGACGGGCACAGATACGCAGTATTTT. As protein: CASSLRVGTGTDTQYF.

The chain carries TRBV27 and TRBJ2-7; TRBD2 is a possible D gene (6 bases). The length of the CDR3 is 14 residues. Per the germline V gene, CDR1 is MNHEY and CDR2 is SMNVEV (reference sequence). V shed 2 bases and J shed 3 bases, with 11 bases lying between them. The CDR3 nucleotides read TGTGCCAGCAGTTTAGGAGCGGACTACTACGAGCAGTACTTC. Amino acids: CASSLGADYYEQYF.

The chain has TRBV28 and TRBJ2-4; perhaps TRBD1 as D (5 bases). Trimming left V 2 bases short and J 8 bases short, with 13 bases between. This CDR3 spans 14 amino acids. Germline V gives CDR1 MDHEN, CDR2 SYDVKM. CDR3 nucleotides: TGTGCCAGCAGTTTAGATACAGGTGGGGACATTCAGTACTTC. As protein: CASSLDTGGDIQYF.